This T cell receptor (beta chain) was found in a study of CD8 T cells in Susac syndrome (dated by TCRdb to about 2019). Turning to the overall study: Repertoire sequencing was used to test whether CD8+ T cell activation and differentiation in Susac syndrome was antigen driven. Clonality of the CD8+ T cell repertoire was compared between about a dozen healthy donors, around 14 Susac syndrome patients and roughly 16 multiple sclerosis patients. The paper's findings and limits, for the study overall: The number of individuals in the TCR sequencing and HLA analysis was recognized as being relatively small.

Details on this clonotype: It lacks a known antigen. The record has no base qualities; no much larger clone is one base away.

RNA was extracted using the RNeasy kit, and roughly 0.45 to 1 microgram was reverse transcribed with random hexamers. The immunoSEQ multiplex PCR assay, which covers 54 Vbeta and 13 Jbeta segments, was used to amplify TCR beta CDR3 regions. PCR amplification bias was corrected using a synthetic template baseline for primer optimization and computational correction. The paper's data handling went like this. Reads were annotated to V, D and J genes according to IMGT and were analyzed with immunoSEQ Analyzer, with only productive sequences retained. Clonality was calculated as one minus the Shannon entropy normalized by log2 of the number of productive unique sequences. Public and private clones were assessed among the 100 most prevalent clones of each patient and control. Clones were defined as Susac-specific when absent from the healthy and MS cohorts, from about a thousand published viral clones and from other ImmuneACCESS disease sequences. TCRdb redid the processing of the public reads, applying fastp at Q25 and MiXCR, and retained in-frame beta chains. Every CDR3 protein is listed once, alongside the most common genes and DNA of its rows. The V and J calls and clone size are TCRdb's, not the authors'. Recorded for this sample are some 300,000 distinct CDR3 sequences; 70% to 90% of them occurred a single time. 0.21% of the sample is taken by the ten largest.

The germline V gene supplies CDR1 SGHVS and CDR2 FNYEAQ. V loses 5 bases, J loses 6 bases, and the germline ends lie 19 bases apart. Including cysteine and phenylalanine, the CDR3 has 15 amino acids. Only the CDR3 part of the read is kept: 45 bases, read in frame from the first base. High-throughput TCR beta sequencing profiled peripheral blood CD8+ and CD4+ T cells from healthy donors, Susac syndrome patients and multiple sclerosis patients. The multiple sclerosis controls were treatment-naive patients whose relapsing-remitting disease, either stable or active, fulfilled the revised McDonald criteria. Bulk CD8+ and CD4+ T cells were purified by magnetic negative isolation, whereas CD8+ TEMRA cells were enriched by FACS. Blood was collected in EDTA tubes and processed within 24 hours, with PBMCs isolated through density gradient centrifugation. PBMCs destined for TCR sequencing were cryopreserved in liquid nitrogen and later thawed in a 37 °C water bath. The sorted or isolated CD4+, CD8+ and CD8+ TEMRA cells had a purity of 90% or higher.

The chain couples TRBV7-6 to TRBJ2-5, with TRBD2 as a weak D call on 5 bases. The sample was CD8+ T cells from PBMCs. This clonotype originated in a human donor with multiple sclerosis. The base sequence is TGTGCCAGCAGCGAACGCCTCCGGGGTGCACAGACCCAGTACTTC. This sequence encodes CASSERLRGAQTQYF.